Listed below are T cell receptor beta chains from one sample, sequenced in a study of blood T cell repertoires in COVID-19. Generated by immunoSEQ multiplex PCR, the TCRdb table keeps only in-frame clones and is missing some. This table has approximately 300,000 clones, 80% to 90% appearing once. Material for sequencing was peripheral blood. These receptors were collected from a young man with acute or convalescent COVID-19. CDR3s leave out the opening cysteine and the closing phenylalanine or tryptophan.

CDR3 length,J gene,V gene,CDR3 protein
12,TRBJ2-1,TRBV6-5,ASSPGLNYNEQF
11,TRBJ2-5,TRBV6-5,ASSLHSQETQY
12,TRBJ2-7,TRBV30,AWRLAGGPYEQY
11,TRBJ2-1,TRBV30,AWSRGSPNEQF
12,TRBJ1-5,TRBV28,ASSSLGYYQPQH
14,TRBJ1-3,TRBV27,ASSPTWAATRNTIY
11,TRBJ1-1,TRBV6-5,ASSLDRQTEAF
10,TRBJ2-7,TRBV28,ASRGQVYEQY
13,TRBJ2-1,TRBV27,ASSLTGGNSNEQF
13,TRBJ2-7,TRBV10-3,AISDPGLAGVEQY
11,TRBJ2-2,TRBV27,ASSLSGVGELF
12,TRBJ2-3,TRBV18,ASSLNKLGDTQY
12,TRBJ1-3,TRBV15,ATSRDRERNTIY
11,TRBJ2-1,TRBV11-3,ASSAGGANEQF
13,TRBJ1-3,TRBV6-5,ASSYSTGSGNTIY
11,TRBJ1-1,TRBV5-4,ALWSRGNTEAF
9,TRBJ2-1,TRBV19,ASSMTSEQF
14,TRBJ2-1,TRBV6-6,ASSLDLLNSYNEQF
11,TRBJ1-1,TRBV5-6,ASSLASYTEAF
11,TRBJ2-1,TRBV6-2/TRBV6-3,ASSRDSYNEQF
12,TRBJ2-3,TRBV2,ASVRGGIADTQY
16,TRBJ1-6,TRBV6-1,ASSEALLALRVNSPLH
17,TRBJ2-3,TRBV7-9,ASSPIGLGLAGSTDTQY
12,TRBJ1-1,TRBV27,ASSSGQLNTEAF
12,TRBJ1-6,TRBV5-5,ASSHQGATSPLH
11,TRBJ1-1,TRBV12-3/TRBV12-4,ASSLTGTTEAF
12,TRBJ1-5,TRBV7-8,ASSRQGATEPQH
14,TRBJ2-7,TRBV28,ASSLYLREGKNEQY
9,TRBJ1-5,TRBV19,ASVESGQQH
16,TRBJ2-5,TRBV7-2,ASSLGVIRGGPRETQY
13,TRBJ2-3,TRBV14,ASSQEALSTDTQY
13,TRBJ2-3,TRBV6-5,ASRSPGDHTDTQY
9,TRBJ1-2,TRBV29-1,SVGAHYGYT
14,TRBJ2-1,TRBV28,ASSFPRDRDNNEQF
11,TRBJ2-7,TRBV7-3,ASSPGLLYEQY
13,TRBJ1-6,TRBV18,ASSRAPHDNSPLH
11,TRBJ1-2,TRBV7-9,ASSPQGRGGYT
11,TRBJ1-2,TRBV2,ASSEEETRGYT
14,TRBJ2-2,TRBV21-1,ASSKVRGANTGELF
11,TRBJ1-6,TRBV2,ASSDDSFAPLH
13,TRBJ1-5,TRBV6-6,ASREGQGDNQPQH
11,TRBJ2-3,TRBV7-9,ASSLAGGDTQY
11,TRBJ2-5,TRBV5-1,ASSFASRETQY
12,TRBJ2-7,TRBV9,ASSVGANAYEQY
12,TRBJ1-5,TRBV5-1,ASSLTAGAQPQH
11,TRBJ1-1,TRBV12-3/TRBV12-4,ASSLTGDTEAF
11,TRBJ1-2,TRBV30,AWATGAPYGYT
12,TRBJ2-7,TRBV9,ASSVAWAAYEQY
11,TRBJ2-7,TRBV7-2,ASSLGAYYEQY
13,TRBJ2-1,TRBV25-1,ASSEQTSGRNEQF